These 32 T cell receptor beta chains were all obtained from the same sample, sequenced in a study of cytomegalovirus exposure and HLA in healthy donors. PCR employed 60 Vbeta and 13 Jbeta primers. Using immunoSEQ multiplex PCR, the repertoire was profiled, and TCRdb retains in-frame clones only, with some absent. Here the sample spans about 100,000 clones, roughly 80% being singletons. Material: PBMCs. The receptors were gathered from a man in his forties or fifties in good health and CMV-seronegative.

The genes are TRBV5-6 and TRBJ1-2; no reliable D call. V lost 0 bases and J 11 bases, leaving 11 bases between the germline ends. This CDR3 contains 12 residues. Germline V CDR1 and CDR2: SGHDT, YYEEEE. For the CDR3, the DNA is TGTGCCAGCAGCTTGGGACGGGGTGCTTACACCTTC. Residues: CASSLGRGAYTF.

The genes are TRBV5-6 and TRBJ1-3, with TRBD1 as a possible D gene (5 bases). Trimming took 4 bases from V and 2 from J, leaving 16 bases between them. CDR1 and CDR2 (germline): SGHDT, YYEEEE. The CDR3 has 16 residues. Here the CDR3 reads CASSRVGDKAGNTIYF. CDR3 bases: TGTGCCAGCAGCCGCGTAGGGGATAAAGCTGGAAACACCATATATTTT. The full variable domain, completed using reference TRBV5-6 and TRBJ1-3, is DAGVTQSPTHLIKTRGQQVTLRCSPKSGHDTVSWYQQALGQGPQFIFQYYEEEERQRGNFPDRFSGHQFPNYSSELNVNALLLGDSALYLCASSRVGDKAGNTIYFGEGSWLTVV.

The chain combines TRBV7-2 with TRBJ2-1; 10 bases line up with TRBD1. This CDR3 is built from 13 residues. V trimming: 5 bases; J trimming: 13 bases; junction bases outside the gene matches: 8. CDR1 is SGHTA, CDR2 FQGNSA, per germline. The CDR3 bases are TGTGCCAGCAGCACGACAGGGGGCGGTCCCCAGTTCTTC. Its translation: CASSTTGGGPQFF.

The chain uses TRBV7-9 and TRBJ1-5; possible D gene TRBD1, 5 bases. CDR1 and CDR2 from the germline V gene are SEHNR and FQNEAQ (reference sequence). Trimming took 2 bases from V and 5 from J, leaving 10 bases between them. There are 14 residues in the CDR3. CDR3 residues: CASSLYGRDQPQHF. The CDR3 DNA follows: TGTGCCAGCAGCTTATACGGCAGGGATCAGCCCCAGCATTTT.

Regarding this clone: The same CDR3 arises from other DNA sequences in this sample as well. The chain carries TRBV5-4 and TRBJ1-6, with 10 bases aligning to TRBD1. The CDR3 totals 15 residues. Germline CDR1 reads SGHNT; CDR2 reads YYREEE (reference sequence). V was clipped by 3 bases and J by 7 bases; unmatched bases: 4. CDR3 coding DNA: TGTGCCAGCAGCTGGGACAGGGGCCCCAATTCACCCCTCCACTTT. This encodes CASSWDRGPNSPLHF.

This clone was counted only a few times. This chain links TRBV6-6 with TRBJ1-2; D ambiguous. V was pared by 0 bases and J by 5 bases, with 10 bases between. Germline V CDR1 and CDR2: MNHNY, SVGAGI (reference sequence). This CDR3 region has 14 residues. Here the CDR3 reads CASSYSREPYGYTF. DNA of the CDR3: TGTGCCAGCAGTTACTCGAGGGAGCCATATGGCTACACCTTC.

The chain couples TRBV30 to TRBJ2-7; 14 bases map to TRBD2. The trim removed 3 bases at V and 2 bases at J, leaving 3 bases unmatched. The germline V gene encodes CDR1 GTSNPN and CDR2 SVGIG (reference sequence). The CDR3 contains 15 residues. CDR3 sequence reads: CAWRGGLAGAYEQYV. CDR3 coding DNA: TGTGCCTGGAGGGGGGGACTAGCGGGGGCCTACGAGCAGTACGTC.

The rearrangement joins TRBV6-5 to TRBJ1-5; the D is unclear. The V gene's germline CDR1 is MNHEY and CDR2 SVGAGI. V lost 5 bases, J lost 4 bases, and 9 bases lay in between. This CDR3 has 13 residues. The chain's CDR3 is CASSLRGNQPQHF. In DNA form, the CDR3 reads TGTGCCAGCAGTCTCCGGGGAAATCAGCCCCAGCATTTT.

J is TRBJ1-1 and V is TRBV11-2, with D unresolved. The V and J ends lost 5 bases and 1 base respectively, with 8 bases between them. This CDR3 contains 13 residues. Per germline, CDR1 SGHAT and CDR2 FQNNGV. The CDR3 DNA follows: TGTGCCAGCAGCGAACACCAGAACACTGAAGCTTTCTTT. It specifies CASSEHQNTEAFF. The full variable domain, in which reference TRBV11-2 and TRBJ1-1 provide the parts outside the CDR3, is EAGVAQSPRYKIIEKRQSVAFWCNPISGHATLYWYQQILGQGPKLLIQFQNNGVVDDSQLPKDRFSAERLKGVDSTLKIQPAKLEDSAVYLCASSEHQNTEAFFGQGTRLTVV.

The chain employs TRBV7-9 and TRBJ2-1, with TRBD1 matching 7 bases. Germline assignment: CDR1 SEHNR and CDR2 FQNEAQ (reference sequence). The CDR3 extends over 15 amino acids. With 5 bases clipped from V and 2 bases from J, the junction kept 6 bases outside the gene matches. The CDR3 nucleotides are TGTGCCAGCAGCGGGGACAGCGATCCCTACAATGAGCAGTTCTTC. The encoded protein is CASSGDSDPYNEQFF.

CDR3 amino acids: CASSDAQGHQPQHF. The CDR3 DNA follows: TGTGCCAGCTCTGATGCTCAGGGGCATCAGCCCCAGCATTTT. This rearrangement joins TRBV18 to TRBJ1-5, with a weak D call TRBD1 (6 bases). The germline CDR1 and CDR2 sequences are KGHSH and LQKENI. V was clipped by 6 bases and J by 5 bases, with 14 bases between them. The CDR3 runs 14 residues.

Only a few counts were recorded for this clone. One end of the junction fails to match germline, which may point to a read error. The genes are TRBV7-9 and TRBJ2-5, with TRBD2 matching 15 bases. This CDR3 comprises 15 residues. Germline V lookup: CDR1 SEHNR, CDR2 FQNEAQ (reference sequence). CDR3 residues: CSSGTSGGRRETQYF. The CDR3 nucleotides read TGTTCCAGCGGGACTAGCGGGGGGAGGCGAGAGACCCAGTACTTC.

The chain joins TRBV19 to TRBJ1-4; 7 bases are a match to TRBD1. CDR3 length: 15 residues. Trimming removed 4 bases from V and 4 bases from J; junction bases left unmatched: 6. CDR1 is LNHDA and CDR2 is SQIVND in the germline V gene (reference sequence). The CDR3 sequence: CASSTSGTDNEKLFF. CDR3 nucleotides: TGTGCCAGTAGTACCTCCGGGACAGATAATGAAAAACTGTTTTTT.

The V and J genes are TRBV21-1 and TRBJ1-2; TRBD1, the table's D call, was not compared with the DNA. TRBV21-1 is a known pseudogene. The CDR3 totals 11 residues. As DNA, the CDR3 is TGTGCCAGCAGAATACAGGGGTGCTACACCTTC. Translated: CASRIQGCYTF.

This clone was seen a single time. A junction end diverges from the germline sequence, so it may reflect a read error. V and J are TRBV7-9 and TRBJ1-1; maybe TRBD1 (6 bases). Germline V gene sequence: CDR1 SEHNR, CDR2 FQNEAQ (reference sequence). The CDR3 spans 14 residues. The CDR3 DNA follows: TGTTCCAGCAGCTTAGCGCGGACAGTCACTGAAGCTTTCTTT. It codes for CSSSLARTVTEAFF.

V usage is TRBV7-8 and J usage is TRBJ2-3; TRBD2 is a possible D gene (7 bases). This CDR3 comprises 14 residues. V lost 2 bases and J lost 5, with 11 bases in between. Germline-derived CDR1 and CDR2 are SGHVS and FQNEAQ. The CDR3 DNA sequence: TGTGCCAGCAGCTTATTAGGGGGGGGAGATACGCAGTATTTT. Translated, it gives CASSLLGGGDTQYF.

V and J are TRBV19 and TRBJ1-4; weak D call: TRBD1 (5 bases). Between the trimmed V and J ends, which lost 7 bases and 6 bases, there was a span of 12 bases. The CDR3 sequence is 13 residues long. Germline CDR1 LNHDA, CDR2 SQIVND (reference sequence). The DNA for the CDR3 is TGTGCCAGTATGGGACTGATGGATGAAAAACTGTTTTTT. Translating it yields CASMGLMDEKLFF.

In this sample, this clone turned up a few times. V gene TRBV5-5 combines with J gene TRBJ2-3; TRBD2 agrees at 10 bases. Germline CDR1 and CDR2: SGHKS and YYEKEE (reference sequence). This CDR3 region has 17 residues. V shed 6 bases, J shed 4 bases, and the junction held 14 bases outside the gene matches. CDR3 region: CASTTPGLAHSADTQYF. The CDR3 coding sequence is TGTGCCAGCACCACCCCGGGACTAGCGCATAGCGCAGATACGCAGTATTTT.

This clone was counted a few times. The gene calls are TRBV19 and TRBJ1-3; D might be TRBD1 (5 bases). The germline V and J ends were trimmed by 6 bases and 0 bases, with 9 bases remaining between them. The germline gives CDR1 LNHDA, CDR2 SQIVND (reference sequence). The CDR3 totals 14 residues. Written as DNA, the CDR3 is TGTGCCAGTAGCCGACAGACCTCTGGAAACACCATATATTTT. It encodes CASSRQTSGNTIYF.

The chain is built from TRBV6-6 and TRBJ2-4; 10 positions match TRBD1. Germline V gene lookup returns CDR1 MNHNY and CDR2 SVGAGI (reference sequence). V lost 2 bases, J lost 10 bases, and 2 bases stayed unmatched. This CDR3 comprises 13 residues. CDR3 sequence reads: CASSYGTGDIQYF. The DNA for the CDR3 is TGTGCCAGCAGTTACGGGACAGGGGATATTCAGTACTTC.

CDR3 in amino acids: CASRDINYGYTF. As DNA, the CDR3 is TGTGCCAGCAGGGACATTAACTATGGCTACACCTTC. The rearrangement uses TRBV6-5 and TRBJ1-2; TRBD1 is a possible D gene (5 bases). The CDR3 contains 12 residues. Germline CDR1 and CDR2: MNHEY and SVGAGI. V was cut by 6 bases and J by 1 base, with 6 bases left in between.

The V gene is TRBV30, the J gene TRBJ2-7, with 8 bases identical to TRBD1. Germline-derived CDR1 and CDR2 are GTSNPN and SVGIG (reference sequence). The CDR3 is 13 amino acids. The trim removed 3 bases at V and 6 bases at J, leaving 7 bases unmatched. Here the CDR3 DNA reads TGTGCCTGGAGAGGACAGGGCATTGGCGAGCAGTACTTC. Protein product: CAWRGQGIGEQYF.

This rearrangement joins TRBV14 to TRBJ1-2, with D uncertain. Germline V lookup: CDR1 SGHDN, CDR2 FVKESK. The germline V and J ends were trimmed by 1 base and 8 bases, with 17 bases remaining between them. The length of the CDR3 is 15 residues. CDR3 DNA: TGTGCCAGCAGCCAAGGATTACGGAGGTTGGGAGGCTACACCTTC. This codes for CASSQGLRRLGGYTF.

Written as DNA, the CDR3 is TGTGCCAGCCGCAAGCCGGGGACAGGGGCCCCGGGGTTGACTGAAGCTTTCTTT. Its protein product is CASRKPGTGAPGLTEAFF. This chain joins TRBV7-6 and TRBJ1-1; TRBD1 matches at 10 bases. V lost 8 bases to trimming and J lost 5 bases; unmatched junction nucleotides: 20. This CDR3 has 18 amino acids. CDR1 SGHVS and CDR2 FNYEAQ come from the germline V gene.

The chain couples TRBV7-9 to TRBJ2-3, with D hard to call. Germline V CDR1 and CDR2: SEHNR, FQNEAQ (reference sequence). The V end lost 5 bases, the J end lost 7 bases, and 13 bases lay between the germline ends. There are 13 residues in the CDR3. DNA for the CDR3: TGTGCCAGCAGCCCGACTGAGGCATATACGCAGTATTTT. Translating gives CASSPTEAYTQYF.

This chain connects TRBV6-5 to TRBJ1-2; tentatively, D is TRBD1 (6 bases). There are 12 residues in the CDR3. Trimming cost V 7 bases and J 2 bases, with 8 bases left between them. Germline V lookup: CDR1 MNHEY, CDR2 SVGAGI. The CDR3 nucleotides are TGTGCCAGCAAGGGGGAAAACTATGGCTACACCTTC. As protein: CASKGENYGYTF.

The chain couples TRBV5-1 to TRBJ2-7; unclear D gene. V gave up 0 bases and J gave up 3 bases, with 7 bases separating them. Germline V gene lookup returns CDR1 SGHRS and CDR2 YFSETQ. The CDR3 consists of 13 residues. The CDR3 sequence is CASSLGSYYEQYV. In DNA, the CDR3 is TGCGCCAGCAGCTTGGGCAGCTACTACGAGCAGTACGTC.

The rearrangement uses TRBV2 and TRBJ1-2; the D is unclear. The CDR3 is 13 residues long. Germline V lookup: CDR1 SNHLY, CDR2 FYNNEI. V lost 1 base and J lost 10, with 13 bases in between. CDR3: CASSEGGSFIYTF. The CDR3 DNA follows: TGTGCCAGCAGTGAAGGAGGCAGTTTCATCTACACCTTC. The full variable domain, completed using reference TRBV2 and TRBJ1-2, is EPEVTQTPSHQVTQMGQEVILRCVPISNHLYFYWYRQILGQKVEFLVSFYNNEISEKSEIFDDQFSVERPDGSNFTLKIRSTKLEDSAMYFCASSEGGSFIYTFGSGTRLTVV.

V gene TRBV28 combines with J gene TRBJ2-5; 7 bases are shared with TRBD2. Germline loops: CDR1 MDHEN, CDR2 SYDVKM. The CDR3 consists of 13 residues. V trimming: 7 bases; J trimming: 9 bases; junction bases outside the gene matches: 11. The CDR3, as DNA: TGTGCCAGCACCGGGGCCTCTGGGGGGGCCCAGTACTTC. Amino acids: CASTGASGGAQYF. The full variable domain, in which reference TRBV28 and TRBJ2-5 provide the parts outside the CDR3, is DVKVTQSSRYLVKRTGEKVFLECVQDMDHENMFWYRQDPGLGLRLIYFSYDVKMKEKGDIPEGYSVSREKKERFSLILESASTNQTSMYLCASTGASGGAQYFGPGTRLLVL.

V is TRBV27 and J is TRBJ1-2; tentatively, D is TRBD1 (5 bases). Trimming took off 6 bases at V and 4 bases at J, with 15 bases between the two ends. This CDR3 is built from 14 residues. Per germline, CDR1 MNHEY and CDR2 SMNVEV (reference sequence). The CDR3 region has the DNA TGTGCCAGCAGCCGACAGAGTTTTCTCTATGGCTACACCTTC. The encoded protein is CASSRQSFLYGYTF.

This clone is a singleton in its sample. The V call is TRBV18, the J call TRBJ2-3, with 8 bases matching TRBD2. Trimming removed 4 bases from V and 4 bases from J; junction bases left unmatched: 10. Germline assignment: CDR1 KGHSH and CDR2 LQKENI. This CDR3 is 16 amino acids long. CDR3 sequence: CASSQGQRGTADTQYF. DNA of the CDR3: TGTGCCAGCTCACAAGGGCAGCGGGGGACGGCAGATACGCAGTATTTT. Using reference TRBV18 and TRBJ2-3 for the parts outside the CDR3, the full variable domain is NAGVMQNPRHLVRRRGQEARLRCSPMKGHSHVYWYRQLPEEGLKFMVYLQKENIIDESGMPKERFSAEFPKEGPSILRIQQVVRGDSAAYFCASSQGQRGTADTQYFGPGTRLTVL.

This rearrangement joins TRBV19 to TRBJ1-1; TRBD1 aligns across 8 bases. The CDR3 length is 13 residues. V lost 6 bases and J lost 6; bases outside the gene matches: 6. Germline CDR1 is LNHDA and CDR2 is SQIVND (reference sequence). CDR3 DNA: TGTGCCAGTAGGGACAGGGAAAGGGCTGAAGCTTTCTTT. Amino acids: CASRDRERAEAFF.